A few counts support the clone carrying this T cell receptor beta chain. The antigen remains unidentified. Each CDR3 protein is one row after TCRdb ran MiXCR on the 5' RACE reads. The repertoire holds approximately 470,000 distinct CDR3 sequences, with approximately 15% as singletons. The sample belongs to a study of identical twins. This CDR3 is 14 amino acids long. Germline loops: CDR1 SNHLY, CDR2 FYNNEI. Trimming removed 6 bases from V and 2 bases from J; junction bases left unmatched: 7. Study-wide points: Out-of-frame beta chain sequences displayed weaker excess sharing between twins.

This sample also belongs to another study, concerning yellow fever vaccine responses in identical twins.

This chain uses TRBV2 with TRBJ2-7, with TRBD2 identical over 7 bases. Sample: CD4+ T cells sorted from blood. The source of this sequence is a young woman in good health. In nucleotides, the CDR3 is TGTGCCAGCAGCAGACTAGCCCTTCCCTACGAGCAGTACTTC. Its protein product is CASSRLALPYEQYF. The full variable domain, in which reference TRBV2 and TRBJ2-7 provide the parts outside the CDR3, is EPEVTQTPSHQVTQMGQEVILRCVPISNHLYFYWYRQILGQKVEFLVSFYNNEISEKSEIFDDQFSVERPDGSNFTLKIRSTKLEDSAMYFCASSRLALPYEQYFGPGTRLTVT.